This record concerns one T cell receptor beta chain sequence. The antigen this receptor binds is unknown. Base qualities are missing; no much larger clone stands one base away. This sample is drawn from a study of cytomegalovirus exposure and HLA in healthy donors (dated 2017 in TCRdb). In the study overall: According to an earlier analysis of 587 of the donors, 150 million to 200 million T cells yielded 120 million or so unique TCR beta sequences and approximately 300 Gb of sequence data. About 300 gigabases of sequencing data and 91 million or so unique TCR sequences made up an early release that covered fewer than 650 HLA-typed donors. The genetic ancestry cluster associated with self-reported Caucasian donors included about 84% of the roughly 400 genotyped donors. The study aimed to test whether signatures of past pathogen exposure could be identified by cataloging public T cell receptors. Using immunosequencing, the study profiled T cell repertoires from around 680 subjects and related those repertoires to cytomegalovirus serostatus. Besides the first cohort of hundreds of subjects, a separate validation cohort made up of roughly 120 different subjects was used. To predict cytomegalovirus infection status, the study combined high-throughput TCR immunosequencing, statistical association of individual TCRs with disease status, and machine learning. A later analysis re-examined previously published TCR beta repertoires from about 700 donors and added high-resolution HLA genotyping to investigate patterns of TCR occurrence. In the later analysis, no new phenotypic data were used to find candidate immune exposures; instead, reliance was placed on TCR beta sequences and their occurrence across donors. In an earlier analysis of over 550 of the donors, high-throughput TCR beta sequencing was used to judge whether each TCR beta V gene segment behaved as functional or pseudogenic. Donor age, sex, ethnicity and CMV serostatus were collected together with the repertoire data. Genome-wide SNP genotypes for about 65% of the 666 donors were used in a later genetic analysis, which treated that subset as a discovery cohort. All discovery cohort repertoires had been generated on a single sequencing platform. Both class I and class II loci were covered by HLA typing, at four-digit resolution. The number of typed donors differed by locus: 629-630 for A, B, C, DRB1 and DQB1; some 540 for DQA1; 606 for DPA1; and about 450 for DPB1. A few DR-DQ haplotypes were treated as single units for association and clustering because of strong linkage in the cohort. On average, roughly 200,000 unique TCR beta nucleotide sequences were sequenced per donor among fewer than 500 genotyped donors of the cohort, with 15% to 20% of those sequences being non-productive.

The cohort consisted of 666 healthy bone marrow donors. At the time of sampling, every cohort member was nominally healthy, though immune exposures that went unrecorded were likely present. CMV serostatus was recorded as positive for 250 to 300 and negative for about 50% of the 666 cohort members, whereas no CMV serostatus was recorded for the donor in question. A peripheral blood sample was collected from each donor, and TCR beta sequencing was performed on peripheral blood mononuclear cells. Genomic DNA extraction from the blood cell samples was performed with the Qiagen DNeasy Blood Extraction Kit. Library preparation used the immunoSEQ multiplex PCR assay. For the multiplex PCR, a mixture combining 60 forward primers for TCR Vbeta segments and 13 reverse primers for TCR Jbeta segments was used. The CDR3 region of rearranged TCR beta genes was amplified from genomic DNA by a multiplex PCR assay. The amplified TCR beta libraries were sequenced on the Illumina HiSeq System as 87-base-pair reads. As for the original processing: Across the 600 to 700 repertoires, a later analysis counted 75 million to 90 million unique TCR beta chains, 9 million to 14 million of which were shared by at least two donors. Raw reads were error-corrected and collapsed into unique sequences with a nearest-neighbor algorithm that merged closely related sequences to remove PCR and sequencing errors. V, D and J gene segments were assigned by aligning CDR3 sequences to IMGT reference sequences. For a sequence to be retained, a match of at least six nucleotides to both a V gene segment and a J gene segment was required. A rearrangement was called productive if the CDR3 had no stop codons and remained in frame with V and J, and every other rearrangement was called non-productive. CDR3 was defined by IMGT convention, running from the second conserved V-encoded cysteine to the conserved J-encoded phenylalanine. The earlier analysis of about 500 of the donors excluded sequences that lacked an unambiguous match to a single V gene segment. An earlier analysis of just under 600 of the donors called V segments functional above 56.7% productive rearrangements and segregating when the between-donor standard deviation exceeded 5%. A statistical classification framework was developed to diagnose cytomegalovirus status using the catalog of TCR beta chain sequences. V and J gene assignment, in a later analysis, came from comparing TCR nucleotide sequences with IMGT/GENE-DB human TR gene sequences. A later analysis assigned CDR3 sequences and most-parsimonious VDJ recombination scenarios with the TCRdist pipeline. A later analysis defined each TCR beta chain by its CDR3 amino acid sequence plus V-gene family, and excluded reads lacking a unique V-gene family. To address suspected cross-contamination and a sequencing artifact, a later analysis removed 550 to 750 highly shared, low-generation-probability nucleotide sequences. For each public chain, a later analysis derived a clonal expansion index from normalized ranks of inferred template counts within each repertoire. A later analysis computed generation probabilities with a VDJ recombination model fitted to out-of-frame rearrangements, and checked the results against IGoR. Hypergeometric tests were used in a later analysis to score TCR-TCR, TCR-HLA and TCR-CMV co-occurrence, with a repertoire-size bias correction applied to the TCR pairs. A later analysis estimated false discovery rates by permuting HLA or CMV assignments 20 times. In a later analysis, co-occurring TCRs were grouped using DBSCAN, and TCRdist sequence similarity was added for clustering within HLA-allele-positive subsets. Repertoires with fewer than 30,000 or more than 120,000 public chains were left out of co-occurrence clustering, as were about 5 repertoires with anomalous nucleotide sharing. The table comes from immuneACCESS by way of TCRdb, which keeps in-frame sequences with V and J called. Part of the clones is missing from these tables; in studies checked, under half for an unresolved V gene and the rest for unknown reasons. That table gives V, J and clone size, and the DNA gave D and trimming. The table for this sample lists roughly 43,000 clones; around 65% of them were counted only once. Of the sample, roughly 9.3% is held by the ten largest clones.

Based on the germline V gene, the CDR1 and CDR2 sequences are SNHLY and FYNNEI. CDR3 length: 15 amino acids, cysteine to phenylalanine. The read is trimmed to its CDR3 DNA, 45 bases read in frame from base 1. Trimming removed 7 bases from V and 1 base from J; the gene matches leave 8 bases unexplained. The paper's findings and limits, for the study overall: According to a later analysis, most CMV-associated TCR beta chains appeared to be HLA-restricted, and the HLA associations seemed to be driven largely by CMV exposure. The 87-base-pair reads could not distinguish some IMGT-functional V segments, including TRBV6-2 and TRBV6-3, so those segments were excluded. Because counts were too low, 15 to 20 rarely observed V segments, including chromosome 9 orphons, were excluded from the earlier analysis of 587 of the donors. Presence/absence analyses assumed roughly uniform sequencing depth across donors, an assumption that may not hold. In both the original and validation cohorts, the classifier was reported to diagnose cytomegalovirus status with high specificity and sensitivity. Across donors, most TCR sequences were observed very rarely, whereas some public TCRs were present in many individuals. In an earlier analysis of 587 of the donors, most TCR beta V segments were observed in productive rearrangements about 87% or about 30% of the time, broadly matching IMGT annotations. A cluster of highly shared sequence variants was judged likely to represent a technical artifact of the sequencing pipeline. In a later analysis, HLA-associated TCR beta chains showed more clonal expansion and lower generation probabilities than non-associated chains that were equally common. A later analysis reported that several top co-occurrence clusters appeared linked to parvovirus B19, influenza, CMV and Epstein-Barr virus. Because HLA typing was missing for some donors at each locus, association tests included only the typed subset. In a later analysis, about 16,000 TCR beta sequences were associated with specific HLA alleles at a false discovery rate of 0.05. Correlated functional status among segregating V segments might reflect linkage disequilibrium, but an unknown experimental factor could not be ruled out. A later genetic analysis associated a missense DCLRE1C variant with V-gene and J-gene trimming of TCR beta chains, and an independent cohort replicated the association. The only immune exposure information available for the cohort was CMV serostatus. In this cohort, only TCR beta chains were sequenced, and detectable features were limited by the absence of alpha or paired-chain data. In a later analysis, TCR association rates were found to vary across HLA loci, with the most associated TCRs seen for DRB1 alleles and the fewest for HLA-C alleles. In a later genetic analysis, fewer N-insertions in productive TCRs were reported among donors in an Asian-associated ancestry cluster than the approximately 670-donor mean. Strong co-occurrence of HLA alleles, especially DR and DQ, made assigning TCR associations to individual alleles difficult. In vitro tests confirmed that three of the cytomegalovirus-associated TCR beta chains recognize cytomegalovirus antigens. The study gave a list of 150 to 200 TCR beta chains associated with cytomegalovirus. A further reported finding was that TCR beta sequences accurately predicted the HLA-A and HLA-B alleles for most subjects in the first cohort. The authors suggested that the approach could potentially be generalized to other disease states and immunological phenotypes.

The receptor chain draws on TRBV2 and TRBJ2-3, and TRBD1 aligns with 7 junction nucleotides. This clonotype originated in a human donor in good health. Sequencing was carried out using PBMCs. The DNA sequence is as follows: TGTGCCAGCACCCGGGACAGAGACCGCACAGATACGCAGTATTTT. This translates into CASTRDRDRTDTQYF.